The clone carrying this T cell receptor (beta chain) has a count of ten or more. Its antigen remains unknown. CDR3 length equals 15 residues. V lost 8 bases and J 2 bases, leaving 16 bases between the germline ends. This sample was included in a study of identical twins. Notes on the study in general: Fewer insertions marked abundant cord blood beta clonotypes; young adult naive trended weakly, memory not at all. The presence of invariant MAIT and iNKT cells could partly confound analyses of zero-insertion sequences.

Template switching introduced a universal primer site, and the cDNA bore unique molecular identifiers. TCRdb re-derived calls from the 5' RACE reads in MiXCR, one entry per CDR3 protein. The sample includes some 710,000 distinct CDR3 sequences, around 6% of them seen just once. The V and J genes are TRBV12-3 or TRBV12-4 and TRBJ2-1, with D maybe TRBD1 (6 bases). The origin of this receptor is a man between 18 and 29 years old in good health. The sequenced sample was naive T cells sorted from blood. CDR3 coding DNA: TGTGCCAGCGCTAAACGGACAGCTACCTACAATGAGCAGTTCTTC. Encoded protein: CASAKRTATYNEQFF.